This TCR beta chain was retrieved from a study of metastatic and nonmetastatic thyroid tumors. Ten or more counts support this clone. TCRdb called clones again from the PCR reads with MiXCR. The sample shows around 28,000 clones, about 17% of them seen only once. CDR3 length equals 14 residues. Germline V CDR1 and CDR2: LGHNA, YNFKEQ. Trimming shortened V by 0 bases and J by 4 bases, and 9 bases separated the two germline ends. Among the patients, none had received any treatment before thyroid surgery. The origin of this receptor is a female donor with papillary thyroid cancer or a benign thyroid nodule (not recorded which). Some clones in this sample may be carry-over from other donors' samples. The sequenced sample consisted of blood. V and J are TRBV4-2 and TRBJ1-2; perhaps TRBD1 as D (5 bases). CDR3 loop: CASSQDFGGYGYTF. Here the CDR3 DNA reads TGTGCCAGCAGCCAAGACTTTGGGGGCTATGGCTACACCTTC.